This TCR beta chain was observed in a study of human T cells and chemical hapten exposure (dated by TCRdb to about 2021). In the study overall: For sensitization, 2% DPC in acetone was applied to a 2 cm by 2 cm area of upper inner arm skin. For TCR sequencing, blood came from 25 to 35 alopecia patients at anywhere from one to four time points (pre-sensitization, 2, 6 and 24 weeks). Blood samples were taken from patients before sensitization (week 0) and then at 2, 6 and about 24 weeks after DPC sensitization. This study followed changes in the peripheral blood TCR repertoire in vivo during primary and secondary sensitization of alopecia patients to the hapten diphenylcyclopropenone (DPC). Weekly therapeutic DPC doses were additionally applied to the scalp of patients throughout the roughly 26-week study period. Patch testing on the upper back used Finn chambers containing 0.01% DPC, with scoring done after 6 days according to International Contact Dermatitis Research Group standards. Libraries were pooled for sequencing, and variation in per-sample TCR yields was attributed mainly to small differences in library volumes within the pool. Alopecia areata with under or over 50% scalp involvement, alopecia totalis and alopecia universalis were represented in the patient cohort, which was mostly female. Summary of the overall study and its limitations: Compared with pre-sensitization or healthy control sets, expanded TCRs formed significantly more large CDR3 similarity clusters, which is consistent with antigen-driven responses. The number of TCRs above 1 in 1000 frequency did not change with DPC sensitization; there was no evidence of global repertoire structure alterations. Patch test score correlated positively with the number of PT1 expanded TCRs, reaching significance at thresholds 8, 16 and 32 but not at 4. Repeated subsampling changed both the strength of the expansion versus patch-test correlation and the threshold at which the correlation became significant. Because all patients had alopecia, a presumed autoimmune disease, the immune response of the patients might differ from that of healthy individuals.

Notes on this clonotype: What antigen it recognizes has not been identified. No per-base quality is available; no much larger clone lies one base away.

In light of the paper, this sample's time point label describes: patch test 1, 2 weeks after DPC sensitization. Interpreted using the paper, the treatment or condition label stands for: therapeutic diphenylcyclopropenone sensitization with weekly scalp DPC. At each patch-test visit, blood was drawn before the patch test was applied. To be eligible, patients had to be aged 18 to 70, diagnosed with alopecia and judged suitable for DPC therapy, while pregnant patients were excluded. Total RNA was extracted from unfractionated whole blood that had been collected in Tempus Blood RNA tubes. Libraries came from RACE. TCRdb shows the sequencer as NextSeq 500. Library preparation attached unique molecular identifiers to individual cDNA molecules for quantitative, reproducible TCR counting. From each blood RNA sample, both TCR alpha and TCR beta chains were sequenced. Processing in the source paper ran as follows. Samples had a median of approximately 93,000 TCRs, with a range from 23,224 to 690,600. V, J and CDR3 annotation of the TCR reads was performed with the Decombinator software suite. For the PS versus PT1 abundance plots, all samples were subsampled to the same number of TCRs (28,000). TCRs were defined as expanded if absent before sensitization and observed at least eight times at the 2-week time point. The public reads were quality trimmed at Q25 with fastp and then assembled into clones with MiXCR by TCRdb, keeping productive beta chains. Each CDR3 protein appears once, grouped with its most common genes and DNA. TCRdb, rather than the study authors, made the V and J calls. The sample yields about 340,000 distinct CDR3 sequences; under 9% were counted once. Less than 10% of the sample goes to the ten largest clones.

The trim is 1 base for V and 0 bases for J, with a gap of 8 bases between the germline ends. The CDR3 runs 15 residues from the cysteine to the phenylalanine. Here the CDR3 DNA is all that survives: 45 bases in frame from base 1. Based on the germline V gene, the CDR1 and CDR2 sequences are LGHNA and YSLEER. The sample here was whole blood, taken in connection with sensitization to the hapten diphenylcyclopropenone (DPC). The sequence was obtained from a woman aged 18-29 years with alopecia areata. Some clones in this sample may be carry-over from other donors' samples. The sequence links TRBV4-3 to TRBJ2-3; the D gene assignment is ambiguous. The DNA sequence follows: TGCGCCAGCAGCCAAGTAGGAACGAGCACAGATACGCAGTATTTT. This gives the protein CASSQVGTSTDTQYF.